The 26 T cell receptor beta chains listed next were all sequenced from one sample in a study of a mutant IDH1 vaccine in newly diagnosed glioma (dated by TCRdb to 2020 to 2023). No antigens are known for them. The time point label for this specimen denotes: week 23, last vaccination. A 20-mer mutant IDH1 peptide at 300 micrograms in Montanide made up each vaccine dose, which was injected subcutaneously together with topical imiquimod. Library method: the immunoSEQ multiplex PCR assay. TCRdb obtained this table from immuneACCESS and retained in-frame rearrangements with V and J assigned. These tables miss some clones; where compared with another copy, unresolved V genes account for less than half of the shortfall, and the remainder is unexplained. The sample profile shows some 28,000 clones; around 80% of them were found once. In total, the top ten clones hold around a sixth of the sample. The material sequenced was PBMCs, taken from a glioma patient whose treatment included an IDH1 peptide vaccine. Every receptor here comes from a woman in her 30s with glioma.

The CDR3 loop is CASSLRQGAVGEQYF. The DNA for the CDR3 is TGTGCCAGCAGCTTAAGACAGGGGGCTGTGGGCGAGCAGTACTTC. The J gene is TRBJ2-7, the V gene TRBV5-5, with TRBD1 matching 10 bases. Unmatched junction bases numbered 8, after V lost 2 bases and J lost 6 bases. The germline V gene has CDR1 SGHKS and CDR2 YYEKEE (reference sequence). This CDR3 has 15 amino acids.

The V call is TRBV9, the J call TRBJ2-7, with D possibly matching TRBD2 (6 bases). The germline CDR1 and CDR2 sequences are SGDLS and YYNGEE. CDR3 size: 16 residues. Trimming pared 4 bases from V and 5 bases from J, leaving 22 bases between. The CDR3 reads CASSPDMSLGEDEQYF. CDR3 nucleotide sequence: TGTGCCAGCAGCCCAGACATGTCATTGGGGGAGGACGAGCAGTACTTC.

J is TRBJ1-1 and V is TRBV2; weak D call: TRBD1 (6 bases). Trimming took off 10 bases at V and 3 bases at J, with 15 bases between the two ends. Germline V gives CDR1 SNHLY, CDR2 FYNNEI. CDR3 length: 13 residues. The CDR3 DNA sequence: TGTGCCACCATGTTTACAGGGCACACTGAAGCTTTCTTT. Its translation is CATMFTGHTEAFF.

For the CDR3, the DNA is TGTGCCAGCAGGGACAGAAGCAATCAGCCCCAGCATTTT. This translates into CASRDRSNQPQHF. The chain couples TRBV6-1 to TRBJ1-5; tentative D call: TRBD1 (6 bases). The CDR3 runs to 13 residues. Trimming cost V 6 bases and J 1 base, with 7 bases left between them. CDR1 and CDR2 (germline): MNHNS, SASEGT.

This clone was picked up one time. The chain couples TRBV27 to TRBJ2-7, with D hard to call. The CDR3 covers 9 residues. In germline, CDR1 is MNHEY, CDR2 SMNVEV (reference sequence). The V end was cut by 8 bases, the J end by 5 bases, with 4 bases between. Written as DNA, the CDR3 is TGTGCCAGCGGGCACGAGCAGTACTTC. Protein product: CASGHEQYF.

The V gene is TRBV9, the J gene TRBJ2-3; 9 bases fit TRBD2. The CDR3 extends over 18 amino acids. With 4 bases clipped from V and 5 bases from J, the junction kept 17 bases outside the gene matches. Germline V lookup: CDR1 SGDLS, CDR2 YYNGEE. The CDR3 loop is CASSLGTSPGGVQDTQYF. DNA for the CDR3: TGTGCCAGCAGCCTGGGGACTAGCCCTGGTGGGGTACAAGATACGCAGTATTTT. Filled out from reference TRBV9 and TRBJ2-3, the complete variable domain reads DSGVTQTPKHLITATGQRVTLRCSPRSGDLSVYWYQQSLDQGLQFLIQYYNGEERAKGNILERFSAQQFPDLHSELNLSSLELGDSALYFCASSLGTSPGGVQDTQYFGPGTRLTVL.

The DNA for the CDR3 is TGTGCCAGCAGTTACATTTCCGGGACAGGGGCTTCACCCCTCCACTTT. Residues: CASSYISGTGASPLHF. This rearrangement joins TRBV6-5 to TRBJ1-6; TRBD1 aligns across 10 bases. This CDR3 region has 16 residues. V trimming: 2 bases; J trimming: 9 bases; junction bases outside the gene matches: 7. Germline loops: CDR1 MNHEY, CDR2 SVGAGI.

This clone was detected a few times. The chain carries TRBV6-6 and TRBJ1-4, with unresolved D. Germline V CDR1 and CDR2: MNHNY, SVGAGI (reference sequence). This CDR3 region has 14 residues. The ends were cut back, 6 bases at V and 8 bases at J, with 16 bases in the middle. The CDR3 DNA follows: TGTGCCAGCAGGAGCAGTTCAGGCGAGGAAAAACTGTTTTTT. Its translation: CASRSSSGEEKLFF.

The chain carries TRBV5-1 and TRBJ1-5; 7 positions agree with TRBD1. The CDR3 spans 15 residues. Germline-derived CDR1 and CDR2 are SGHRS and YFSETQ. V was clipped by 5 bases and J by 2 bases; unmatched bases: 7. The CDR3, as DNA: TGCGCCAGCAGGCCTACAGGGGAAGGCAATCAGCCCCAGCATTTT. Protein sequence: CASRPTGEGNQPQHF. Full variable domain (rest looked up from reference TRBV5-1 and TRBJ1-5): KAGVTQTPRYLIKTRGQQVTLSCSPISGHRSVSWYQQTPGQGLQFLFEYFSETQRNKGNFPGRFSGRQFSNSRSEMNVSTLELGDSALYLCASRPTGEGNQPQHFGDGTRLSIL.

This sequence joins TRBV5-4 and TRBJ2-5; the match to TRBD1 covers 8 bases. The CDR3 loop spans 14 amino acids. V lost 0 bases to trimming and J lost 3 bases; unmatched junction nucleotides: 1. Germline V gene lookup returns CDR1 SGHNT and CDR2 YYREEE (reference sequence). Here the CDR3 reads CASSLATGEETQYF. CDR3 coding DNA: TGTGCCAGCAGCTTGGCGACAGGGGAAGAGACCCAGTACTTC. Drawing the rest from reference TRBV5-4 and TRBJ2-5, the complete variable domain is ETGVTQSPTHLIKTRGQQVTLRCSSQSGHNTVSWYQQALGQGPQFIFQYYREEENGRGNFPPRFSGLQFPNYSSELNVNALELDDSALYLCASSLATGEETQYFGPGTRLLVL.

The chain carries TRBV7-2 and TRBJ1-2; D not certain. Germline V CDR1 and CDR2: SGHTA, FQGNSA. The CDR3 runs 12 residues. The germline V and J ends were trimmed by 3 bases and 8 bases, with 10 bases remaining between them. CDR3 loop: CASSFSTDGYTF. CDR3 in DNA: TGTGCCAGCAGCTTCTCGACGGACGGCTACACCTTC.

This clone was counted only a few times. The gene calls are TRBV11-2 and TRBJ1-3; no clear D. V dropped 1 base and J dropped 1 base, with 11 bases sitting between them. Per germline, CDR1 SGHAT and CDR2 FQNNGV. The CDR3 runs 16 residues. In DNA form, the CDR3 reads TGTGCCAGCAGCTTAGGCGGTCGGAGTTCTGGAAACACCATATATTTT. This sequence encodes CASSLGGRSSGNTIYF.

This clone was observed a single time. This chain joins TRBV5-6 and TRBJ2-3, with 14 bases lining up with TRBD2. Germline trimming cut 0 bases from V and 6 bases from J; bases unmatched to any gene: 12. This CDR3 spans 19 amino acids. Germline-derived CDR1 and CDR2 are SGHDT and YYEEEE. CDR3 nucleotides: TGTGCCAGCAGCTTGGGAGGCCCGGGACTAGCGGGGGCGGGGGATACGCAGTATTTT. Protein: CASSLGGPGLAGAGDTQYF.

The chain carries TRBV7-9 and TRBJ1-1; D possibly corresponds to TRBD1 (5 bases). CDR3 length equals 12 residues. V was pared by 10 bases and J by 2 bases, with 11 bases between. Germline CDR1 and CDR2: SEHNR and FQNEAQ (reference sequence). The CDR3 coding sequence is TGTGCCACCAGGACACTAAACACTGAAGCTTTCTTT. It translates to CATRTLNTEAFF.

CDR3 coding DNA: TGTGCCAGCAGCTGGGCGGACAGAGAGTACTTC. Encoded protein: CASSWADREYF. The chain uses TRBV6-5 and TRBJ2-5, with D maybe TRBD1 (6 bases). Trimming removed 6 bases at V and 12 bases at J, with 14 bases between. CDR1 and CDR2 from the germline V gene are MNHEY and SVGAGI. The CDR3 consists of 11 residues.

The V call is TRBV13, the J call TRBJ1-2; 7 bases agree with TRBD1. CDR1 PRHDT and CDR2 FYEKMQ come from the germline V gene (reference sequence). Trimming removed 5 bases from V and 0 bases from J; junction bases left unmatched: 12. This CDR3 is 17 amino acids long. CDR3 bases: TGTGCCAGCAGCCCCCGACAGGGACCAACTACTAACTATGGCTACACCTTC. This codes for CASSPRQGPTTNYGYTF.

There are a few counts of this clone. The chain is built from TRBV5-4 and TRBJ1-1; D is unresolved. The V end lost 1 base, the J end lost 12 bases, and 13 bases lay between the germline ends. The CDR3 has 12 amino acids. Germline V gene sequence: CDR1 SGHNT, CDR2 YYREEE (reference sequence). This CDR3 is CASSLNSVQTFF. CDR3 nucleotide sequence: TGTGCCAGCAGCTTGAACTCCGTACAAACTTTCTTT.

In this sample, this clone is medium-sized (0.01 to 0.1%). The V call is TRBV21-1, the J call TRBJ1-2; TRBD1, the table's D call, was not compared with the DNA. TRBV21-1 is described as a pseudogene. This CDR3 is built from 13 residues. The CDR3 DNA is TGTGCCAGCAGAAGGGGTCACCCCGGTGGCTACACCTTC. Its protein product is CASRRGHPGGYTF.

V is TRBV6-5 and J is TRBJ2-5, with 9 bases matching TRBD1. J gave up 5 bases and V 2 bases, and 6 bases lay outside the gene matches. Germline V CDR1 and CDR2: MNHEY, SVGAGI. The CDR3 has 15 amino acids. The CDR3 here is CASSYEGQGWETQYF. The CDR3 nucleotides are TGTGCCAGCAGTTACGAGGGACAGGGATGGGAGACCCAGTACTTC.

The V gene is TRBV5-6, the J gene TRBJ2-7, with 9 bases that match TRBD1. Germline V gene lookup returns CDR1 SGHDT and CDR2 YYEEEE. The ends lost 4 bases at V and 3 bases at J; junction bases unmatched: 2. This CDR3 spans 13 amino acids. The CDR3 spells CASSRDRDYEQYF. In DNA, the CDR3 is TGTGCCAGCAGCCGGGACAGGGACTACGAGCAGTACTTC.

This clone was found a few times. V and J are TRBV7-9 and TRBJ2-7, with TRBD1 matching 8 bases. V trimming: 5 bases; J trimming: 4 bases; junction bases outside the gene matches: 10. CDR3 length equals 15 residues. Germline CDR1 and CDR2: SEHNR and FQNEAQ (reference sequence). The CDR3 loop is CASSTPGQGTYEQYF. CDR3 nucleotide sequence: TGTGCCAGCAGCACCCCCGGACAGGGAACGTACGAGCAGTACTTC.

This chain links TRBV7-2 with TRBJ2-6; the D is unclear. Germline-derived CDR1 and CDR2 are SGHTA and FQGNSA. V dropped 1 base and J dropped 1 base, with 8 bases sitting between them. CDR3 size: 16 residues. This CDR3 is CASSLVLGSGANVLTF. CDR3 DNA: TGTGCCAGCAGCTTAGTGTTGGGGTCTGGGGCCAACGTCCTGACTTTC.

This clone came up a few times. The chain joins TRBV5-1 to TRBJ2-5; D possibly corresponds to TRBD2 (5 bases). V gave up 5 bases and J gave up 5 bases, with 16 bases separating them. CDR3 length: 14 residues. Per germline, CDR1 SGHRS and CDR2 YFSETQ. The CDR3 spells CASSSENAGETQYF. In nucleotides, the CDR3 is TGCGCCAGCAGTTCCGAGAACGCGGGCGAGACCCAGTACTTC.

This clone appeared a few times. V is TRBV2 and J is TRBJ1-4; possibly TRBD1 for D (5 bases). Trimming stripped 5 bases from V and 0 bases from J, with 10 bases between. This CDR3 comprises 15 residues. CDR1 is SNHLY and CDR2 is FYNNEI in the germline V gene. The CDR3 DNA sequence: TGTGCCAGCAGTCAGGGCTTTGCAACTAATGAAAAACTGTTTTTT. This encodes CASSQGFATNEKLFF.

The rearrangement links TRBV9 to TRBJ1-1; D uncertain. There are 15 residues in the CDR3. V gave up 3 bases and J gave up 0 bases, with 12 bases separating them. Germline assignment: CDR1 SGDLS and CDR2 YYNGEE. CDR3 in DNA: TGTGCCAGCAGCGCCCGGGCTACCATGAACACTGAAGCTTTCTTT. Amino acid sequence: CASSARATMNTEAFF.

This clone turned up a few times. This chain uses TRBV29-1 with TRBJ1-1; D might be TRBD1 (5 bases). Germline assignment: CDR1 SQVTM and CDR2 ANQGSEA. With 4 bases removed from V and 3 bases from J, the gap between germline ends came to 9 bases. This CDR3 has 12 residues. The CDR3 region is CSVGQGYTEAFF. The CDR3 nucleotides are TGCAGCGTTGGTCAGGGTTACACTGAAGCTTTCTTT. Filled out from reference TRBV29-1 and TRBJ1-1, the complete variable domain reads SAVISQKPSRDICQRGTSLTIQCQVDSQVTMMFWYRQQPGQSLTLIATANQGSEATYESGFVIDKFPISRPNLTFSTLTVSNMSPEDSSIYLCSVGQGYTEAFFGQGTRLTVV.